Sequencing of this TCR beta chain was carried out in a study of human T cells and chemical hapten exposure. The library tagged individual cDNA molecules with unique molecular identifiers. MiXCR was run by TCRdb on the RACE reads, yielding one entry per CDR3 protein. The repertoire holds 75,000 to 90,000 distinct CDR3 sequences, 9% to 12% seen once, with 1.3% to 1.5% in the top ten. The CDR3 is 14 residues long. Germline assignment: CDR1 SGHAT and CDR2 FQNNGV. Unmatched junction bases numbered 1, after V lost 2 bases and J lost 3 bases. Time point indicated: patch test 1, 2 weeks after DPC sensitization. Treatment defined: therapeutic diphenylcyclopropenone sensitization with weekly scalp DPC. Alopecia patients deemed DPC-suitable, aged 18 to 70, excluding pregnancy.

V gene TRBV11-2 combines with J gene TRBJ2-7; 10 bases are a match to TRBD2. Sample: whole blood, taken in connection with sensitization to the hapten diphenylcyclopropenone (DPC). This TCR came from a woman in her fifties or sixties with alopecia areata. Some clones in this sample may be carry-over from other donors' samples. In DNA form, the CDR3 reads TGTGCCAGCAGCTTAACTAGCGGGAACTACGAGCAGTACTTC. Translating it yields CASSLTSGNYEQYF.